Only a few counts were recorded for the clone carrying this TCR beta chain. Its specificity is not known. Amplified regions were TCR beta CDR3 sequences from RNA transcripts. First-round RT-PCR with HTBI primers amplified the TCR CDR3 region. TCRdb called the multiplex PCR reads again in MiXCR, with one record for every CDR3 protein. This table has a few hundred thousand distinct CDR3 sequences, roughly 13% appearing once. CDR1 and CDR2 (germline): SGHRS, YFSETQ. V dropped 5 bases and J dropped 8; count of bases not matched to a gene: 6. The CDR3 is made up of 13 amino acids. The data belong to a study of T cells in Graves' hyperthyroidism and ophthalmopathy. Findings of the study overall: It was a median approximately 6 months before onset that the model predicted ophthalmopathy.

The V and J genes are TRBV5-1 and TRBJ2-1, with TRBD2 matching 8 bases. This TCR came from a woman in her 40s with Graves' ophthalmopathy. The sample comprised blood. CDR3 residues: CASRNGGVDEQFF. The CDR3 DNA is TGCGCCAGCAGGAACGGGGGGGTCGATGAGCAGTTCTTC.